These 26 T cell receptor beta chains originate from one sample sequenced in a study of beta chain features in type 1 diabetes. Study-wide points: TCRB CDR3 length was moderately but significantly reduced in all four CD4+ subsets of Type 1 diabetes patients.

These receptors lack a known antigen. Expressed TCRB transcripts were sequenced after all isolated RNA was converted to cDNA. Libraries were prepared by immunoSEQ multiplex PCR; TCRdb keeps only in-frame clonotypes and omits some of them. Counted here are 250,000 to 300,000 clones, 14% occurring once; the ten biggest clones make up more than 0.015%. The sample taken for sequencing was naive CD4+ T cells from blood. The receptors derive from a man under 40 with type 1 diabetes.

This clone was counted a few times. The rearrangement uses TRBV19 and TRBJ2-1, with D possibly TRBD1 on 5 matching bases. V lost 3 bases and J 7 bases, leaving 10 bases between the germline ends. From germline, CDR1 is LNHDA and CDR2 SQIVND (reference sequence). The CDR3 spans 13 residues. The CDR3 reads CASSIRQSNEQFF. As DNA, the CDR3 is TGTGCCAGTAGTATCCGACAGTCTAATGAGCAGTTCTTC. Combining the CDR3 with reference TRBV19 and TRBJ2-1 gives the whole variable domain DGGITQSPKYLFRKEGQNVTLSCEQNLNHDAMYWYRQDPGQGLRLIYYSQIVNDFQKGDIAEGYSVSREKKESFPLTVTSAQKNPTAFYLCASSIRQSNEQFFGPGTRLTVL.

This clone was picked up a small number of times. The chain couples TRBV13 to TRBJ2-7; 13 nucleotides agree with TRBD2. This CDR3 is built from 17 residues. Trimming at V came to 3 bases and at J to 4 bases, leaving 9 bases not matched to a gene. CDR1 and CDR2 from the germline V gene are PRHDT and FYEKMQ (reference sequence). The CDR3 DNA follows: TGTGCCAGCAGCTTCAGGACTAGCGGGAGACAAAGATACGAGCAGTACTTC. Protein product: CASSFRTSGRQRYEQYF.

J is TRBJ2-3 and V is TRBV7-9; 7 positions match TRBD1. The J segment lost 1 base and the V segment lost 4 bases, leaving 2 bases of the junction unmatched. The CDR3 covers 14 residues. The V gene's germline CDR1 is SEHNR and CDR2 FQNEAQ (reference sequence). Here the CDR3 DNA reads TGTGCCAGCAGCTCGGGACAGCGCACAGATACGCAGTATTTT. This encodes CASSSGQRTDTQYF.

J is TRBJ2-1 and V is TRBV28, with 7 bases aligning to TRBD2. Per the germline V gene, CDR1 is MDHEN and CDR2 is SYDVKM. The CDR3 is made up of 16 amino acids. The V and J ends lost 3 bases and 4 bases, in that order; junction bases with no gene match: 9. The DNA for the CDR3 is TGTGCCAGCAGTTTGGAGATGAGCGGGGCGTACAATGAGCAGTTCTTC. Translation gives CASSLEMSGAYNEQFF.

This clone was counted between two and nine times. This chain links TRBV7-2 with TRBJ2-7; D perhaps matches TRBD2 (6 bases). The V end was cut by 4 bases, the J end by 2 bases, with 15 bases between. CDR1 is SGHTA, CDR2 FQGNSA, per germline. This CDR3 has 15 residues. The CDR3 reads CASSSSGGATYEQYF. The CDR3 bases are TGTGCCAGCAGCTCGTCCGGCGGGGCAACCTACGAGCAGTACTTC.

The CDR3 bases are TGTGCCAGCAGTCCCGGGGTCGGTGTCGTCAATCAGCCCCAGCATTTT. This translates into CASSPGVGVVNQPQHF. The chain uses TRBV25-1 and TRBJ1-5; D not resolved. Trimming shortened V by 5 bases and J by 3 bases, and 17 bases separated the two germline ends. Germline loops: CDR1 MGHDK, CDR2 SYGVNS. This CDR3 has 16 residues.

This clone turned up a few times. J is TRBJ2-3 and V is TRBV5-1, with 10 nucleotides matching TRBD1. V was clipped by 4 bases and J by 3 bases; unmatched bases: 5. The CDR3 spans 15 residues. Germline V gives CDR1 SGHRS, CDR2 YFSETQ. DNA of the CDR3: TGCGCCAGCAGCCAATCGGGACAGGGGACAGATACGCAGTATTTT. It specifies CASSQSGQGTDTQYF.

There are a few counts of this clone. The rearrangement joins TRBV7-2 to TRBJ2-6; D might be TRBD2 (5 bases). Germline V gene lookup returns CDR1 SGHTA and CDR2 FQGNSA. The CDR3 length is 16 residues. V was clipped by 5 bases and J by 0 bases, with 11 bases between them. The CDR3 loop is CASSRQSGSGANVLTF. The DNA for the CDR3 is TGTGCCAGCAGCCGTCAGAGCGGCTCTGGGGCCAACGTCCTGACTTTC.

There are a few counts of this clone. DNA for the CDR3: TGTGCCAGCAGCGTAGGGTTTACGGGAGATACGCAGTATTTT. It translates to CASSVGFTGDTQYF. The rearrangement joins TRBV9 to TRBJ2-3; D call uncertain. Between the trimmed V and J ends, which lost 0 bases and 5 bases, there was a span of 10 bases. Germline assignment: CDR1 SGDLS and CDR2 YYNGEE. The CDR3 consists of 14 residues.

This clone was observed a handful of times. This sequence joins TRBV7-2 and TRBJ2-2; 8 nucleotides match TRBD1. J gave up 6 bases and V 5 bases, and 11 bases lay outside the gene matches. CDR3 length: 16 amino acids. Germline CDR1 is SGHTA and CDR2 is FQGNSA. The CDR3 protein is CASSPRTGRGAGELFF. The CDR3 bases are TGTGCCAGCAGCCCCCGGACAGGGAGAGGCGCCGGGGAGCTGTTTTTT.

This sequence joins TRBV9 and TRBJ2-3, with D unclear. Trimming took 4 bases from V and 6 from J, leaving 9 bases between them. The germline V gene has CDR1 SGDLS and CDR2 YYNGEE. This CDR3 is built from 12 residues. CDR3 amino acids: CASSNAADTQYF. Written as DNA, the CDR3 is TGTGCCAGCAGCAACGCCGCGGATACGCAGTATTTT.

The CDR3 spells CASRRAGEYNEQFF. DNA for the CDR3: TGTGCCAGCAGAAGGGCAGGGGAATACAATGAGCAGTTCTTC. This rearrangement joins TRBV7-8 to TRBJ2-1, with a possible D match to TRBD1 (6 bases). The germline V and J ends were trimmed by 6 bases and 4 bases, with 13 bases remaining between them. CDR3 length: 14 amino acids. The germline V gene encodes CDR1 SGHVS and CDR2 FQNEAQ.

This clone was detected a few times. V gene TRBV2 combines with J gene TRBJ1-2, with D unresolved. The CDR3 has 15 amino acids. V lost 0 bases and J lost 0, with 8 bases in between. Germline lookup yields CDR1 SNHLY and CDR2 FYNNEI. CDR3 sequence: CASSEAGRSNYGYTF. CDR3 DNA: TGTGCCAGCAGTGAAGCCGGCAGGTCTAACTATGGCTACACCTTC.

This chain uses TRBV19 with TRBJ1-2; 8 bases agree with TRBD1. V dropped 9 bases and J dropped 0; count of bases not matched to a gene: 12. CDR3 length equals 16 residues. CDR1 and CDR2 (germline): LNHDA, SQIVND (reference sequence). CDR3 residues: CASIKGDRITNYGYTF. CDR3 coding DNA: TGTGCCAGCATAAAGGGGGACAGGATCACTAACTATGGCTACACCTTC.

This clone has more than one count but fewer than ten. This chain joins TRBV7-2 and TRBJ2-7; 14 bases fit TRBD2. Germline CDR1 is SGHTA and CDR2 is FQGNSA. The CDR3 has 14 residues. Trimming cost V 5 bases and J 6 bases; bases outside gene matches: 3. CDR3 in amino acids: CASSGLAGGREQYF. In nucleotides, the CDR3 is TGTGCCAGCAGCGGACTAGCGGGAGGACGCGAGCAGTACTTC.

A few counts support this clone. The V and J genes are TRBV11-1 and TRBJ2-7; TRBD2 agrees at 9 bases. The junction had 8 bases not matched to a gene; V was cut back by 2 bases and J by 3 bases. The CDR3 is 16 amino acids. Germline V CDR1 and CDR2: SGHAT, FQDESV (reference sequence). CDR3 residues: CASSLSLAGSYYEQYF. The CDR3 DNA follows: TGTGCCAGCAGCTTAAGCCTAGCGGGATCCTACTACGAGCAGTACTTC.

A few counts support this clone. This rearrangement joins TRBV28 to TRBJ2-5; 9 bases agree with TRBD1. V shed 4 bases and J 5 bases; nucleotides not matched to a gene: 14. This CDR3 has 17 residues. CDR1 and CDR2 (germline): MDHEN, SYDVKM. CDR3 bases: TGTGCCAGCAGTTCATCACCGGGACAGGGATACGGCGAGACCCAGTACTTC. It specifies CASSSSPGQGYGETQYF. The full variable domain, its missing parts supplied by reference TRBV28 and TRBJ2-5, is DVKVTQSSRYLVKRTGEKVFLECVQDMDHENMFWYRQDPGLGLRLIYFSYDVKMKEKGDIPEGYSVSREKKERFSLILESASTNQTSMYLCASSSSPGQGYGETQYFGPGTRLLVL.

The rearrangement uses TRBV6-5 and TRBJ2-3, with D maybe TRBD2 (6 bases). CDR1 and CDR2 (germline): MNHEY, SVGAGI. The V end lost 6 bases, the J end lost 4 bases, and 14 bases lay between the germline ends. The CDR3 contains 14 residues. The CDR3 protein is CASSTPREADTQYF. Here the CDR3 DNA reads TGTGCCAGCAGCACCCCCAGGGAGGCAGATACGCAGTATTTT.

A few counts support this clone. The V call is TRBV4-1, the J call TRBJ2-3; TRBD2 agrees at 8 bases. Germline V gene lookup returns CDR1 MGHRA and CDR2 YSYEKL. This CDR3 region has 15 residues. V shed 1 base, J shed 4 bases, and the junction held 4 bases outside the gene matches. The CDR3: CASSQVGLGADTQYF. The CDR3 DNA sequence: TGCGCCAGCAGCCAAGTGGGACTAGGAGCAGATACGCAGTATTTT.

This clone came up a few times. The chain couples TRBV6-1 to TRBJ2-3, with TRBD1 matching over 9 bases. CDR3 length: 14 amino acids. CDR1 MNHNS and CDR2 SASEGT come from the germline V gene. V dropped 5 bases and J dropped 5; count of bases not matched to a gene: 5. In DNA, the CDR3 is TGTGCCAGCAGTACTCGACAGGGGGAAGATACGCAGTATTTT. It translates to CASSTRQGEDTQYF.

The chain is built from TRBV19 and TRBJ2-1, with a possible D match to TRBD1 (6 bases). Germline V CDR1 and CDR2: LNHDA, SQIVND (reference sequence). The CDR3 has 14 residues. V dropped 5 bases and J dropped 5 bases, with 13 bases sitting between them. DNA of the CDR3: TGTGCCAGTAGTCAGGGGCTCGGGGACAATGAGCAGTTCTTC. This codes for CASSQGLGDNEQFF.

The chain has TRBV7-2 and TRBJ2-6; weak D call: TRBD1 (6 bases). Looked up from germline, CDR1 is SGHTA and CDR2 is FQGNSA. V was cut by 5 bases and J by 4 bases, with 15 bases left in between. The CDR3 runs to 16 residues. As DNA, the CDR3 is TGTGCCAGCAGCCCCAGGACAGTGTTCGGGGCCAACGTCCTGACTTTC. Translation gives CASSPRTVFGANVLTF.

This sequence joins TRBV2 and TRBJ2-1; D is perhaps TRBD2 (6 bases). The CDR3 loop spans 11 amino acids. Trimming left V 8 bases short and J 9 bases short, with 11 bases between. Germline V gene data show CDR1 as SNHLY and CDR2 as FYNNEI. The CDR3 spells CASSSAVEQFF. The CDR3 DNA is TGTGCCAGCTCTAGCGCAGTTGAGCAGTTCTTC.

This clone has only a few counts. This chain connects TRBV29-1 to TRBJ2-3, with 11 bases that match TRBD2. The CDR3 is 16 amino acids. CDR1 is SQVTM, CDR2 ANQGSEA, per germline. After removal of 4 bases from V and 4 bases from J, the junction contained 10 bases not matched to a gene. CDR3: CSVAVRLAGPPDTQYF. The CDR3 nucleotides are TGCAGCGTTGCAGTTCGACTAGCGGGGCCCCCAGATACGCAGTATTTT.

Worth noting for this clone: An end of the junction does not agree with germline; a read error may underlie this. The J gene is TRBJ2-7, the V gene TRBV7-7; TRBD2 aligns across 9 bases. This CDR3 is built from 17 residues. Germline V lookup: CDR1 SSHAT, CDR2 FNYEAQ (reference sequence). The CDR3 here is CASSLSIAGESSYEQYF. The CDR3 DNA sequence: TGTGCTAGCAGCTTATCGATAGCGGGAGAGAGCTCCTACGAGCAGTACTTC. The entire variable domain, with the rest obtained from reference TRBV7-7 and TRBJ2-7, is as follows: GAGVSQSPRYKVTKRGQDVTLRCDPISSHATLYWYQQALGQGPEFLTYFNYEAQPDKSGLPSDRFSAERPEGSISTLTIQRTEQRDSAMYRCASSLSIAGESSYEQYFGPGTRLTVT.

The rearrangement links TRBV5-1 to TRBJ1-4; no clear D gene. The germline V gene has CDR1 SGHRS and CDR2 YFSETQ. V lost 4 bases and J lost 0, with 10 bases in between. The CDR3 is 15 residues long. This chain's CDR3 is CASSPGVATNEKLFF. The CDR3 DNA follows: TGCGCCAGCAGCCCCGGGGTTGCAACTAATGAAAAACTGTTTTTT.